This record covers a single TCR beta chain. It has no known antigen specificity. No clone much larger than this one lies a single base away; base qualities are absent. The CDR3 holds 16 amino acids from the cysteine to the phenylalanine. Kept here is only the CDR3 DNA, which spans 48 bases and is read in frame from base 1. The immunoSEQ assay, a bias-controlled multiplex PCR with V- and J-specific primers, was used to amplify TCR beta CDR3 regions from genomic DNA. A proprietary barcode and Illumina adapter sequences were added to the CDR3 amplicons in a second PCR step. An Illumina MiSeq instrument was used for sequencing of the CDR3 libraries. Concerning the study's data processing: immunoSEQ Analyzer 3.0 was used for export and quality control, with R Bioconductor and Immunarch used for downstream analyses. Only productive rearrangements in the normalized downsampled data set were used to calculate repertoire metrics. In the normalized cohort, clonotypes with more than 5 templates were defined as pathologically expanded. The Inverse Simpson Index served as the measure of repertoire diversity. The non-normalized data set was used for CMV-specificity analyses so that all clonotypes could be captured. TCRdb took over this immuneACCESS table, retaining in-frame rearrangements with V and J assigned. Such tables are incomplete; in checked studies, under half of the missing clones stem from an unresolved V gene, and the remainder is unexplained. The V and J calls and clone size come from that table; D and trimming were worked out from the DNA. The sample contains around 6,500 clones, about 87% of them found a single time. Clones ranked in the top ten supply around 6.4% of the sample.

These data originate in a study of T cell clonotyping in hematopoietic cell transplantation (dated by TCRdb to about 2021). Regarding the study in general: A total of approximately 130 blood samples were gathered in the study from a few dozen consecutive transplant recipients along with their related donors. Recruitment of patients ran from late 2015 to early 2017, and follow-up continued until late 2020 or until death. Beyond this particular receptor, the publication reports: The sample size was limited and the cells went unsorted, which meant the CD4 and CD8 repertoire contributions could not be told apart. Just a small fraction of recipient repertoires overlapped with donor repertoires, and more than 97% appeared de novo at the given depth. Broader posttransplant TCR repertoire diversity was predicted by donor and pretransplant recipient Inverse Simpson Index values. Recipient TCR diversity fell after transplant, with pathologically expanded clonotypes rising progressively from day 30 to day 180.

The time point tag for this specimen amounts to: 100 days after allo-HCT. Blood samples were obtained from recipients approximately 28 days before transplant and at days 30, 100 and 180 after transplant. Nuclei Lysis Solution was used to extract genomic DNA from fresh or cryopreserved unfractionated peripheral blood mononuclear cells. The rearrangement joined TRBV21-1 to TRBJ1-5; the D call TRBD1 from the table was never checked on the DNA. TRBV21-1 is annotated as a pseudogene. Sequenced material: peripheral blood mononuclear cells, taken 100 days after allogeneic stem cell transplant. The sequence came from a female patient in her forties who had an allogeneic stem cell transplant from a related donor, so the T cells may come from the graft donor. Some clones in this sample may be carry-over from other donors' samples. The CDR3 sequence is CASSLLWTGRNQPQHF. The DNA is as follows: TGTGCCAGCAGCCTACTCTGGACAGGGCGCAATCAGCCCCAGCATTTT.